This T cell receptor beta chain came from a study of quantifying T cell responses using KT2 cells. Study background: RNA was reverse transcribed with TCR alpha and beta constant-region primers. Study outcomes and limitations: At about one KT2 cell per 100,000 PBMC, KT2 sequences were still detected.

This clonotype was observed a handful of times. Its matching antigen is unknown. A single-stranded UMI oligo with SP2 sequence was ligated to cDNA 3' ends. First-round PCR used 3 to 4 cycles and beta primers RC1.1 and RC1.2 covering TRBC1 and TRBC2. TCR alpha and beta chains were handled separately starting at the second PCR. TCRdb itself ran the UMI-ligation and nested PCR reads through MiXCR, one entry per CDR3 protein. Among approximately 41,000 distinct CDR3 sequences listed, about a sixth were seen once. The V gene lost 2 bases and the J gene lost 2 bases, with 10 bases spanning the gap. The CDR3 is made up of 15 amino acids. Looked up from germline, CDR1 is MNHEY and CDR2 is SVGEGT. Unfractionated PBMC were spiked with known numbers of KT2 clone cells. Different KT2-to-PBMC ratios were created with a constant PBMC count.

The sequence came from a human donor. The sequencing sample was made of PBMCs spiked with cells of the T cell clone KT2. The V and J genes are TRBV6-2 or TRBV6-3 and TRBJ2-1; D perhaps matches TRBD2 (6 bases). The CDR3 nucleotides are TGTGCCAGCAGTTACCGGACTACCGCCTACAATGAGCAGTTCTTC. This gives the protein CASSYRTTAYNEQFF.